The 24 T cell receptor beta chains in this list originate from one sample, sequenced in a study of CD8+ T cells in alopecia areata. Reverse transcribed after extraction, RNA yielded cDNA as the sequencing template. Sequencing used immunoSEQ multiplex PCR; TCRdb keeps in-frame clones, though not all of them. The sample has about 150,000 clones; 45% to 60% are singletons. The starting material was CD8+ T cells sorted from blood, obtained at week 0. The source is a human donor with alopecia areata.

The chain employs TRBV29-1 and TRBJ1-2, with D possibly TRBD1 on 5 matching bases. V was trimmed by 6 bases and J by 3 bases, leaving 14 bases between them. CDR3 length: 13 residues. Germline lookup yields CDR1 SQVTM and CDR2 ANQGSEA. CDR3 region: CSVSTGTHYGYTF. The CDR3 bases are TGCAGCGTCTCTACCGGGACGCACTATGGCTACACCTTC.

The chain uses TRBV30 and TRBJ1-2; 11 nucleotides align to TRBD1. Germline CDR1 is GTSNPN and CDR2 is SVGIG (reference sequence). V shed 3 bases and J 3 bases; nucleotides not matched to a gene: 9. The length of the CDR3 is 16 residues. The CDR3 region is CAWRRTRDRGDYGYTF. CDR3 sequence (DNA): TGTGCCTGGAGGCGAACCCGGGACAGGGGGGACTATGGCTACACCTTC. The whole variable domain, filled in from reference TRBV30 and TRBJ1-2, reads SQTIHQWPATLVQPVGSPLSLECTVEGTSNPNLYWYRQAAGRGLQLLFYSVGIGQISSEVPQNLSASRPQDRQFILSSKKLLLSDSGFYLCAWRRTRDRGDYGYTFGSGTRLTVV.

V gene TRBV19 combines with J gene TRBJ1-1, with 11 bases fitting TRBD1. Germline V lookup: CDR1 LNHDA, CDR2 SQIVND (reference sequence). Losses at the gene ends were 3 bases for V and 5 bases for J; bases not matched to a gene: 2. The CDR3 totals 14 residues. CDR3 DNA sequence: TGTGCCAGTAGTATCCGGGACAGGGGGACTGAAGCTTTCTTT. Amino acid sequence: CASSIRDRGTEAFF.

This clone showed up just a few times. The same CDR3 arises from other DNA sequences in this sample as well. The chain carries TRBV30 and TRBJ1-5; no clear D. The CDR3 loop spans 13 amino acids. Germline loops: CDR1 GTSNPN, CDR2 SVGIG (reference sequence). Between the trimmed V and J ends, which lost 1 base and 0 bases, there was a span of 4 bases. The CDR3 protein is CAWSGDSNQPQHF. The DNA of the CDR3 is TGTGCCTGGAGTGGGGATAGCAATCAGCCCCAGCATTTT.

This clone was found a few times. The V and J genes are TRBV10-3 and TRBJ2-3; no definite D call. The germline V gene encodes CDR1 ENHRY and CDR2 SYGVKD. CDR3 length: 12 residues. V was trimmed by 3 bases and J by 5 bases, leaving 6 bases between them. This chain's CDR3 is CAISDSGDTQYF. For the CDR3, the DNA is TGTGCCATCAGTGACTCGGGAGATACGCAGTATTTT.

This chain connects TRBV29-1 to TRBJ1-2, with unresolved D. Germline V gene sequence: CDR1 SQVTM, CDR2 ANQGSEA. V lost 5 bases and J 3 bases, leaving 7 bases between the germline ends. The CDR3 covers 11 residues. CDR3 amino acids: CSVLYDYGYTF. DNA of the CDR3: TGCAGCGTTCTTTACGACTATGGCTACACCTTC.

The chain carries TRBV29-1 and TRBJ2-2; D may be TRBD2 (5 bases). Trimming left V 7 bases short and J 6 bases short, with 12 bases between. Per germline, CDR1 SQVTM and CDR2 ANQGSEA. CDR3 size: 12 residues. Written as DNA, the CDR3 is TGCAGCGCCGGGCTAGCTTCCGGGGAGCTGTTTTTT. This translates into CSAGLASGELFF.

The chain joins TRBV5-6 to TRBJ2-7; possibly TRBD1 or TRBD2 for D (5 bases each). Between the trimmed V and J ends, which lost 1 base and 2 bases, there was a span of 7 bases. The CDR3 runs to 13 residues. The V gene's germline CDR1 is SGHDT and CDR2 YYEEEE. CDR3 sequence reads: CASSLLGAYEQYF. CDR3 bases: TGTGCCAGCAGCTTGTTGGGGGCCTACGAGCAGTACTTC. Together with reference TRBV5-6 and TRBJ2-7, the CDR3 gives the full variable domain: DAGVTQSPTHLIKTRGQQVTLRCSPKSGHDTVSWYQQALGQGPQFIFQYYEEEERQRGNFPDRFSGHQFPNYSSELNVNALLLGDSALYLCASSLLGAYEQYFGPGTRLTVT.

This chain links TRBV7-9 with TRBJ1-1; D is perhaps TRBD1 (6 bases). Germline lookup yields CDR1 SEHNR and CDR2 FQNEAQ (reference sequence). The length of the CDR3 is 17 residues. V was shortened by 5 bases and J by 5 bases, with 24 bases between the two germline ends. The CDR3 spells CASSKGRSGTRFTEAFF. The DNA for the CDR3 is TGTGCCAGCAGCAAAGGGCGTTCCGGGACAAGGTTTACTGAAGCTTTCTTT.

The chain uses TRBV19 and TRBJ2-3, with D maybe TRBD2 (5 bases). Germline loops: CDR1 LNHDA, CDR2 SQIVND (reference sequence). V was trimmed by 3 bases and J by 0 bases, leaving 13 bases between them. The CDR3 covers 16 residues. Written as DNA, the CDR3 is TGTGCCAGTAGTATCCCTCTAGCAGCAAGCACAGATACGCAGTATTTT. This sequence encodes CASSIPLAASTDTQYF.

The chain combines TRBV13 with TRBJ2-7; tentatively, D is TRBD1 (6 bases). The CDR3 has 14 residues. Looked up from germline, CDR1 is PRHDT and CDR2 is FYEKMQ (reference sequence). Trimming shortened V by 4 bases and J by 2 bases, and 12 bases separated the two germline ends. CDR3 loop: CASSSWTEAYEQYF. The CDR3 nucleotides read TGTGCCAGCAGCTCCTGGACAGAAGCCTACGAGCAGTACTTC.

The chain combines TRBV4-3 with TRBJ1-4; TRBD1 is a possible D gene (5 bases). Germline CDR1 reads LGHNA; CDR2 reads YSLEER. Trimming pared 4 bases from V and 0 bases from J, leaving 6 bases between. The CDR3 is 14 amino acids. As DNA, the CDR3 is TGCGCCAGCAGCCCGGGGGCAACTAATGAAAAACTGTTTTTT. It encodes CASSPGATNEKLFF.

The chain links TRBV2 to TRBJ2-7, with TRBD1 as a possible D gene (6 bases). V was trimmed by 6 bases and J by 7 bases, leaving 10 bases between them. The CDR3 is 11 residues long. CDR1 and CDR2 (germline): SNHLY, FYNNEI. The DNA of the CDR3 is TGTGCCAGCAGCAGAACAGGGGAGCAGTACTTC. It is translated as CASSRTGEQYF. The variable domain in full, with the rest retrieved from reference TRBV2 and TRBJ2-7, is EPEVTQTPSHQVTQMGQEVILRCVPISNHLYFYWYRQILGQKVEFLVSFYNNEISEKSEIFDDQFSVERPDGSNFTLKIRSTKLEDSAMYFCASSRTGEQYFGPGTRLTVT.

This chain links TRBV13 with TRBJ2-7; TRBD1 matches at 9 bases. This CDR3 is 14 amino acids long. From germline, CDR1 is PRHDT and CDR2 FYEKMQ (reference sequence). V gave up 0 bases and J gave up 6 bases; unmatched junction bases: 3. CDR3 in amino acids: CASSLGDRGFEQYF. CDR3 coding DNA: TGTGCCAGCAGCTTAGGGGACAGGGGATTCGAGCAGTACTTC.

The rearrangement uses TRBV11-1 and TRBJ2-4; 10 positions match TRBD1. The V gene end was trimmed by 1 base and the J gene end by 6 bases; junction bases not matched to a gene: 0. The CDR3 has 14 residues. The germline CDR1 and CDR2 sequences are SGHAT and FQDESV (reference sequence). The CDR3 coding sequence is TGTGCCAGCAGCTTAGGGGACAGGGGAAACATTCAGTACTTC. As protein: CASSLGDRGNIQYF.

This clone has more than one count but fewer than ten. CDR3 coding DNA: TGTGCCAGCAGTTATTATGACAGGTCGGACACTGAAGCTTTCTTT. Translation: CASSYYDRSDTEAFF. This chain links TRBV6-6 with TRBJ1-1; D is perhaps TRBD1 (6 bases). The CDR3 runs 15 residues. The germline V and J ends were trimmed by 3 bases and 3 bases, with 14 bases remaining between them. Germline V gene sequence: CDR1 MNHNY, CDR2 SVGAGI (reference sequence).

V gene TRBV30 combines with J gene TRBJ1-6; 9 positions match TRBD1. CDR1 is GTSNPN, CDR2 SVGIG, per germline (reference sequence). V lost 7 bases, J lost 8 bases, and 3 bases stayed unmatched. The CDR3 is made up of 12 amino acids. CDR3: CALTGGDSPLHF. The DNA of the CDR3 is TGTGCCTTAACAGGGGGCGATTCACCCCTCCACTTT. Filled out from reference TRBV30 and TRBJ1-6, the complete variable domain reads SQTIHQWPATLVQPVGSPLSLECTVEGTSNPNLYWYRQAAGRGLQLLFYSVGIGQISSEVPQNLSASRPQDRQFILSSKKLLLSDSGFYLCALTGGDSPLHFGNGTRLTVT.

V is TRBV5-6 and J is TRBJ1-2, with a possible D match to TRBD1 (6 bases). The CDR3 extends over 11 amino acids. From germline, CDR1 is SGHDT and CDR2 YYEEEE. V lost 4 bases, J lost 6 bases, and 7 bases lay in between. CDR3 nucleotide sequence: TGTGCCAGCAGCCCAGGGGATGGCTACACCTTC. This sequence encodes CASSPGDGYTF. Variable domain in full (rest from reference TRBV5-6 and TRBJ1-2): DAGVTQSPTHLIKTRGQQVTLRCSPKSGHDTVSWYQQALGQGPQFIFQYYEEEERQRGNFPDRFSGHQFPNYSSELNVNALLLGDSALYLCASSPGDGYTFGSGTRLTVV.

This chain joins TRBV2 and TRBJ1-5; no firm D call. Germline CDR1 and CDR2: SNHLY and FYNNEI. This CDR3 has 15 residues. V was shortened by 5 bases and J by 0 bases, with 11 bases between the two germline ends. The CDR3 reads CASSLTGVSNQPQHF. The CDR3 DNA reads TGTGCCAGCAGTCTGACGGGAGTTAGCAATCAGCCCCAGCATTTT.

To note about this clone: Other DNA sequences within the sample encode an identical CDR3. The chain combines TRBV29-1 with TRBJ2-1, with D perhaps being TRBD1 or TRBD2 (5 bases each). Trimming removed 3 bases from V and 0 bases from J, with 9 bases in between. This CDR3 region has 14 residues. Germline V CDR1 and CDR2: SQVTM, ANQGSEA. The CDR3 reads CSVEGESSYNEQFF. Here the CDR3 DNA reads TGCAGCGTTGAGGGGGAGAGCTCCTACAATGAGCAGTTCTTC.

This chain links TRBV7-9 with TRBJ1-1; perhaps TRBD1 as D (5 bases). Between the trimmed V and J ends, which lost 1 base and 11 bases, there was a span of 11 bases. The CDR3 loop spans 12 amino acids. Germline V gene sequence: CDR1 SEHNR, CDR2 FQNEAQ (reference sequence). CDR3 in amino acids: CASSLDAGDAFF. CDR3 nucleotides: TGTGCCAGCAGCTTAGATGCGGGGGATGCTTTCTTT.

CDR3 in DNA: TGTGCCAGCAACCCACCTAGCGGGGGGGCCAGTGGTCCGGATGAGCAGTTCTTC. Translation gives CASNPPSGGASGPDEQFF. The chain uses TRBV7-2 and TRBJ2-1; 12 bases are a match to TRBD2. J was trimmed by 8 bases and V by 7 bases; bases with no gene match: 18. Germline CDR1 SGHTA, CDR2 FQGNSA. CDR3 length: 18 residues.

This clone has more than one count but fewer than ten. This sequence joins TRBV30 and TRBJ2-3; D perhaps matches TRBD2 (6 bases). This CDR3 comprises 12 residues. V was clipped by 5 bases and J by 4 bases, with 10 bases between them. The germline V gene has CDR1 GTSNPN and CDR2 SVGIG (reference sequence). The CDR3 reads CAWGGRPDTQYF. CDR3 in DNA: TGTGCCTGGGGGGGGAGGCCAGATACGCAGTATTTT.

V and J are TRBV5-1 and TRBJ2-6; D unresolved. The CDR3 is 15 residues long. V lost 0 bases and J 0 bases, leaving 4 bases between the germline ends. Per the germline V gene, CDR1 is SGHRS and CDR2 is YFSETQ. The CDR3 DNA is TGCGCCAGCAGCTTGGCGGGCTCTGGGGCCAACGTCCTGACTTTC. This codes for CASSLAGSGANVLTF.